The 25 T cell receptor beta chains listed next were all sequenced from one sample in a study of blood T cell repertoires in COVID-19. The repertoire was sequenced with immunoSEQ multiplex PCR; TCRdb's copy has only in-frame clones and lacks some. The sample records around 130,000 clones, roughly 85% being singletons. The sequenced sample consisted of peripheral blood. All receptors derive from a human donor in a cohort sampled during active COVID-19.

This chain links TRBV7-8 with TRBJ2-1; 7 positions agree with TRBD2. V shed 5 bases and J 5 bases; nucleotides not matched to a gene: 6. Germline V gives CDR1 SGHVS, CDR2 FQNEAQ. There are 14 residues in the CDR3. In DNA form, the CDR3 reads TGTGCCAGCAGCGCACCCGGGACTAACAATGAGCAGTTCTTC. Encoded protein: CASSAPGTNNEQFF.

The chain links TRBV11-3 to TRBJ2-7; D possibly corresponds to TRBD1 (5 bases). The CDR3 extends over 14 amino acids. V was pared by 1 base and J by 6 bases, with 13 bases between. Germline CDR1 SGHNT, CDR2 YENEEA. The chain's CDR3 is CASSLGGRVAEQYV. The CDR3 DNA reads as TGTGCCAGCAGCTTAGGAGGCAGGGTAGCCGAGCAGTACGTC.

The V gene is TRBV9, the J gene TRBJ2-3; possibly TRBD2 for D (6 bases). In germline, CDR1 is SGDLS, CDR2 YYNGEE. The CDR3 runs to 15 residues. Trimming shortened V by 3 bases and J by 0 bases, and 11 bases separated the two germline ends. CDR3 nucleotide sequence: TGTGCCAGCAGCGGGGCTAGCGTAAGCACAGATACGCAGTATTTT. It is translated as CASSGASVSTDTQYF.

The chain employs TRBV5-4 and TRBJ1-1, with 9 bases aligning to TRBD1. The junction had 4 bases not matched to a gene; V was cut back by 4 bases and J by 6 bases. The CDR3 sequence is 13 residues long. Per germline, CDR1 SGHNT and CDR2 YYREEE (reference sequence). CDR3 residues: CASSQGQGAEAFF. Here the CDR3 DNA reads TGTGCCAGCAGCCAGGGACAGGGCGCTGAAGCTTTCTTT.

V is TRBV5-1 and J is TRBJ1-1, with 8 nucleotides matching TRBD1. This CDR3 is built from 15 residues. CDR1 and CDR2 (germline): SGHRS, YFSETQ. Trimming removed 4 bases from V and 4 bases from J; junction bases left unmatched: 9. The CDR3 DNA reads as TGCGCCAGCAGCCCGATGACCACAGGGGGCACTGAAGCTTTCTTT. It is translated as CASSPMTTGGTEAFF.

The genes are TRBV5-5 and TRBJ1-1, with D tentatively TRBD1 (6 bases). Germline V gene lookup returns CDR1 SGHKS and CDR2 YYEKEE (reference sequence). The V end lost 2 bases, the J end lost 0 bases, and 8 bases lay between the germline ends. CDR3 size: 14 residues. As DNA, the CDR3 is TGTGCCAGCAGCTTCGGGACAATGAACACTGAAGCTTTCTTT. Protein sequence: CASSFGTMNTEAFF.

V gene TRBV4-3 combines with J gene TRBJ2-3; 10 bases map to TRBD2. V was clipped by 0 bases and J by 4 bases; unmatched bases: 13. The CDR3 length is 19 residues. Germline CDR1 LGHNA, CDR2 YSLEER. The CDR3 DNA reads TGCGCCAGCAGCCAAGATCACAGTCTAGCGGGAGCGTTAGCAGATACGCAGTATTTT. It yields the protein CASSQDHSLAGALADTQYF.

The chain links TRBV30 to TRBJ2-3; D possibly corresponds to TRBD2 (6 bases). The germline CDR1 and CDR2 sequences are GTSNPN and SVGIG (reference sequence). The CDR3 runs 15 residues. The V and J ends lost 1 base and 1 base respectively, with 12 bases between them. CDR3 nucleotide sequence: TGTGCCTGGAGTGATTTCCGACTAGGCACAGATACGCAGTATTTT. It is translated as CAWSDFRLGTDTQYF.

The CDR3, as DNA: TGTGCCAGCAGTGACTCGGGACTCAGGGAGCAGTTCTTC. Amino acids: CASSDSGLREQFF. This chain joins TRBV6-4 and TRBJ2-1, with D perhaps TRBD2 (6 bases). V was trimmed by 0 bases and J by 10 bases, leaving 10 bases between them. Germline V CDR1 and CDR2: MRHNA, SNTAGT. The CDR3 sequence is 13 residues long.

This sequence joins TRBV19 and TRBJ1-1; TRBD1 is a possible D gene (5 bases). V dropped 8 bases and J dropped 4 bases, with 17 bases sitting between them. The germline V gene encodes CDR1 LNHDA and CDR2 SQIVND (reference sequence). The CDR3 covers 14 residues. CDR3 residues: CASHDPGRSTEAFF. The DNA for the CDR3 is TGTGCCAGTCACGATCCAGGGAGGAGCACTGAAGCTTTCTTT.

This chain uses TRBV14 with TRBJ2-7; D is possibly TRBD2 (5 bases). Per the germline V gene, CDR1 is SGHDN and CDR2 is FVKESK. Trimming shortened V by 2 bases and J by 3 bases, and 17 bases separated the two germline ends. CDR3 length equals 16 residues. The chain's CDR3 is CASSQPAGRIVYEQYF. Here the CDR3 DNA reads TGTGCCAGCAGCCAACCCGCGGGCAGGATAGTCTACGAGCAGTACTTC.

V gene TRBV9 combines with J gene TRBJ1-1, with unresolved D. Looked up from germline, CDR1 is SGDLS and CDR2 is YYNGEE. The CDR3 contains 16 residues. V gave up 0 bases and J gave up 2 bases, with 14 bases separating them. This chain's CDR3 is CASSVGLWGGNTEAFF. The CDR3 nucleotides read TGTGCCAGCAGCGTAGGGCTTTGGGGAGGAAACACTGAAGCTTTCTTT.

This clone was observed a few times. This chain connects TRBV7-2 to TRBJ2-1; the match to TRBD2 covers 12 bases. Trimming removed 5 bases from V and 7 bases from J; junction bases left unmatched: 9. Per the germline V gene, CDR1 is SGHTA and CDR2 is FQGNSA. This CDR3 region has 16 residues. The CDR3 DNA sequence: TGTGCCAGCAGCCTACGGACTAGCGGGGCGGGGAATGAGCAGTTCTTC. It codes for CASSLRTSGAGNEQFF.

The chain uses TRBV19 and TRBJ1-1, with D perhaps TRBD1 (6 bases). The germline gives CDR1 LNHDA, CDR2 SQIVND (reference sequence). The CDR3 runs 14 residues. V lost 3 bases, J lost 6 bases, and 14 bases lay in between. CDR3 sequence reads: CASSMVRGWAEAFF. CDR3 sequence (DNA): TGTGCCAGTAGTATGGTCAGGGGTTGGGCTGAAGCTTTCTTT.

The chain has TRBV9 and TRBJ2-2; 7 nucleotides line up with TRBD1. Germline V gives CDR1 SGDLS, CDR2 YYNGEE. Trimming at V came to 4 bases and at J to 0 bases, leaving 6 bases not matched to a gene. There are 16 residues in the CDR3. DNA of the CDR3: TGTGCCAGCAGCCCCGGGGACAGACCGAACACCGGGGAGCTGTTTTTT. Translation: CASSPGDRPNTGELFF.

CDR3 sequence reads: CASSPTAAGEGTEAFF. In DNA form, the CDR3 reads TGTGCCAGCTCCCCGACCGCGGCAGGGGAAGGCACTGAAGCTTTCTTT. V is TRBV18 and J is TRBJ1-1, with D perhaps matching TRBD1 (6 bases). CDR3 length: 16 amino acids. Deletions cut 6 bases from V and 4 bases from J, with 21 bases between. Germline V gene data show CDR1 as KGHSH and CDR2 as LQKENI.

The chain recombines TRBV7-9 with TRBJ1-1; tentative D call: TRBD1 (6 bases). V shed 5 bases and J shed 4 bases, with 20 bases lying between them. This CDR3 contains 16 residues. Germline values: CDR1 SEHNR, CDR2 FQNEAQ (reference sequence). DNA of the CDR3: TGTGCCAGCAGCATCTTTCGACAGGTTGACATCACTGAAGCTTTCTTT. Translation gives CASSIFRQVDITEAFF.

This rearrangement joins TRBV12-3 or TRBV12-4 to TRBJ1-1; D is possibly TRBD1 (6 bases). Deletions cut 3 bases from V and 11 bases from J, with 16 bases between. The CDR3 is made up of 13 amino acids. CDR3 nucleotide sequence: TGTGCCAGCAGTTTCGGGGCGGGGGCTACTGCTTTCTTT. Amino acids: CASSFGAGATAFF.

The V call is TRBV9, the J call TRBJ1-3; D is undetermined. Trimming stripped 2 bases from V and 0 bases from J, with 6 bases between. This CDR3 is 14 amino acids long. Per the germline V gene, CDR1 is SGDLS and CDR2 is YYNGEE. The chain's CDR3 is CASSVGDSGNTIYF. The CDR3 coding sequence is TGTGCCAGCAGCGTCGGGGACTCTGGAAACACCATATATTTT.

This rearrangement joins TRBV19 to TRBJ1-2; 9 nucleotides agree with TRBD1. Germline V lookup: CDR1 LNHDA, CDR2 SQIVND (reference sequence). The V segment lost 6 bases and the J segment 4 bases; nucleotides outside the gene matches: 6. This CDR3 spans 14 amino acids. The CDR3 sequence is CASSPRQGVYGYTF. CDR3 sequence (DNA): TGTGCCAGTAGCCCTCGACAGGGGGTCTATGGCTACACCTTC.

J is TRBJ2-1 and V is TRBV18; 9 positions match TRBD2. The CDR3 covers 20 residues. Germline loops: CDR1 KGHSH, CDR2 LQKENI. V shed 0 bases, J shed 5 bases, and the junction held 17 bases outside the gene matches. The CDR3 DNA reads as TGTGCCAGCTCACCACCGAGGACTAGCGCACACAAAAGGAAGAACAATGAGCAGTTCTTC. The encoded protein is CASSPPRTSAHKRKNNEQFF.

The chain has TRBV3-1 (or the pseudogene TRBV3-2) and TRBJ1-3, with TRBD1 as a possible D gene (5 bases). The CDR3 contains 16 residues. Germline loops: CDR1 LGHDT, CDR2 YNNKEL (reference sequence). V lost 2 bases to trimming and J lost 2 bases, with 13 bases between them. This CDR3 reads CASSQPDSGPGNTIYF. In DNA form, the CDR3 reads TGTGCCAGCAGCCAACCCGACTCAGGGCCTGGAAACACCATATATTTT.

This chain joins TRBV30 and TRBJ1-1, with D tentatively TRBD1 (6 bases). The length of the CDR3 is 11 residues. The germline V gene has CDR1 GTSNPN and CDR2 SVGIG (reference sequence). The V end was cut by 1 base, the J end by 8 bases, with 8 bases between. CDR3 protein: CAWSDREEAFF. CDR3 bases: TGTGCCTGGAGTGACAGGGAAGAAGCTTTCTTT.

The V call is TRBV7-9, the J call TRBJ2-3; 10 nucleotides line up with TRBD2. The junction had 7 bases not matched to a gene; V was cut back by 6 bases and J by 1 base. Per the germline V gene, CDR1 is SEHNR and CDR2 is FQNEAQ (reference sequence). The CDR3 spans 16 residues. The CDR3 spells CASRGVAGGGTDTQYF. Written as DNA, the CDR3 is TGTGCCAGCAGGGGGGTAGCGGGAGGCGGCACAGATACGCAGTATTTT.

The chain carries TRBV5-1 and TRBJ1-2; a possible D gene is TRBD1 (6 bases). The V and J ends lost 0 bases and 5 bases respectively, with 11 bases between them. The CDR3 totals 14 residues. Germline CDR1 reads SGHRS; CDR2 reads YFSETQ. The CDR3 loop reads CASSLAPGAYGYTF. The CDR3 bases are TGCGCCAGCAGCTTGGCCCCAGGGGCTTATGGCTACACCTTC.